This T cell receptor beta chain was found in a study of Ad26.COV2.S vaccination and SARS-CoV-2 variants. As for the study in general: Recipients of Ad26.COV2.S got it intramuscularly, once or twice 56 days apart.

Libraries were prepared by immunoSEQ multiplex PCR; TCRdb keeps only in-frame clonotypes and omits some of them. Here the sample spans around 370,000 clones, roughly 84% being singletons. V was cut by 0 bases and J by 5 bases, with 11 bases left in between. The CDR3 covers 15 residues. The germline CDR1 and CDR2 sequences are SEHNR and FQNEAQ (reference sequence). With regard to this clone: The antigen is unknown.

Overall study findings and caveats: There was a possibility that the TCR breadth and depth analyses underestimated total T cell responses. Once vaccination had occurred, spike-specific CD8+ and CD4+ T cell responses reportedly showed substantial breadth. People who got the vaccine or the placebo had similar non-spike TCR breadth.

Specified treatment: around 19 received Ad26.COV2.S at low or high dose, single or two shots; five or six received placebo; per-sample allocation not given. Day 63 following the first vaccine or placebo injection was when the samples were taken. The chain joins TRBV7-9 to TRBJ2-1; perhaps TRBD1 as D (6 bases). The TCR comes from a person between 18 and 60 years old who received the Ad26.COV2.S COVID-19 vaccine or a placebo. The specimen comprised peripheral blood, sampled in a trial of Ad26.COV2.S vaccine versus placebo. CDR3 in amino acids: CASSLAPGQNNEQFF. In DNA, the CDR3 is TGTGCCAGCAGCTTAGCTCCGGGACAAAACAATGAGCAGTTCTTC. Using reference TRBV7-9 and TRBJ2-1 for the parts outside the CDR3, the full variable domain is DTGVSQNPRHKITKRGQNVTFRCDPISEHNRLYWYRQTLGQGPEFLTYFQNEAQLEKSRLLSDRFSAERPKGSFSTLEIQRTEQGDSAMYLCASSLAPGQNNEQFFGPGTRLTVL.